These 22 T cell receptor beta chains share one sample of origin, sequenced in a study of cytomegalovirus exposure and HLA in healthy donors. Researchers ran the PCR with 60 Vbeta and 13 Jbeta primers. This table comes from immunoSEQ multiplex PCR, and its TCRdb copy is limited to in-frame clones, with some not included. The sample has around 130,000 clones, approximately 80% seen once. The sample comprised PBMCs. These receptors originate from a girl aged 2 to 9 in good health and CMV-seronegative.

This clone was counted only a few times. CDR3 loop: CASSFTGELFF. CDR3 nucleotide sequence: TGCGCCAGCAGCTTCACAGGGGAGCTGTTTTTT. J is TRBJ2-2 and V is TRBV5-1, with no clear D. The V and J ends lost 2 bases and 8 bases respectively, with 4 bases between them. This CDR3 comprises 11 residues. The germline V gene has CDR1 SGHRS and CDR2 YFSETQ.

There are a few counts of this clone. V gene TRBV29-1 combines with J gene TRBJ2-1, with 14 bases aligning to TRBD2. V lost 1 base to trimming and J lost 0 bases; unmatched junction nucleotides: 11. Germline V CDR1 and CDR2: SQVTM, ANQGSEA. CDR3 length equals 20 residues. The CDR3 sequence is CSVEGAGLAGGLYSYNEQFF. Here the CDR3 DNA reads TGCAGCGTTGAAGGGGCCGGACTAGCGGGAGGTTTATACTCCTACAATGAGCAGTTCTTC.

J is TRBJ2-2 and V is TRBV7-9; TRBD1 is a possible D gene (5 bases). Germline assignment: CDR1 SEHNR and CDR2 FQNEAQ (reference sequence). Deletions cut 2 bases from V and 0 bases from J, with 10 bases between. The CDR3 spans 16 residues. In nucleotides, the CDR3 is TGTGCCAGCAGCTTACCGACAGCTACGAACACCGGGGAGCTGTTTTTT. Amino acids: CASSLPTATNTGELFF.

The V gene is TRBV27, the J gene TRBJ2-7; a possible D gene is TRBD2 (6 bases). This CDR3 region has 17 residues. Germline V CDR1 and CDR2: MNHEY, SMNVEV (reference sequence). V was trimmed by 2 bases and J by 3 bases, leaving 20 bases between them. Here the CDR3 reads CASSLKNRRGLGYEQYF. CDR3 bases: TGTGCCAGCAGTTTAAAGAACAGGAGGGGCTTAGGCTACGAGCAGTACTTC.

CDR3 bases: TGTGCCAGCAGCTCCCTAGCGGGGTCCCAAGAGACCCAGTACTTC. Its protein product is CASSSLAGSQETQYF. The chain is built from TRBV11-2 and TRBJ2-5, with TRBD2 identical over 9 bases. Looked up from germline, CDR1 is SGHAT and CDR2 is FQNNGV. This CDR3 comprises 15 residues. J gave up 1 base and V 4 bases, and 4 bases lay outside the gene matches.

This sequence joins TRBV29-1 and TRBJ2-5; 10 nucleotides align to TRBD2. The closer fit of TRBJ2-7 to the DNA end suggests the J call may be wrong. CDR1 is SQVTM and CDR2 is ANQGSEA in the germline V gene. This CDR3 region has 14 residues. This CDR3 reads CSVDPSGRAAEQYF. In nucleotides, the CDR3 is TGCAGCGTCGATCCAAGCGGGAGGGCCGCCGAGCAGTACTTC.

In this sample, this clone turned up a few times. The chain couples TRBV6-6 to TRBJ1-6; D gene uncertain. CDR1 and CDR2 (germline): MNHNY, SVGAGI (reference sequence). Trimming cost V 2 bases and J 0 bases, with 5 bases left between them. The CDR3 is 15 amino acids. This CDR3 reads CASSYDFSYNSPLHF. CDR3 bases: TGTGCCAGCAGTTACGACTTCTCCTATAATTCACCCCTCCACTTT.

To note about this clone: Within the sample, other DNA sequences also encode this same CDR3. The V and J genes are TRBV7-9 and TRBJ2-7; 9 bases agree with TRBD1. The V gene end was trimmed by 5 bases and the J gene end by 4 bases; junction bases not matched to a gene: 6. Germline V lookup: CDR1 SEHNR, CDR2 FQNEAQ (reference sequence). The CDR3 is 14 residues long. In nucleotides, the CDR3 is TGTGCCAGCAGCCTGACAGGGGGAAGTTACGAGCAGTACTTC. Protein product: CASSLTGGSYEQYF.

CDR3 sequence: CASSHRDRVVNEQFF. The CDR3 DNA reads TGTGCCAGCAGCCACCGGGACAGGGTAGTCAATGAGCAGTTCTTC. The chain joins TRBV5-6 to TRBJ2-1; 9 bases align to TRBD1. Germline CDR1 reads SGHDT; CDR2 reads YYEEEE. The ends lost 4 bases at V and 6 bases at J; junction bases unmatched: 8. CDR3 length: 15 amino acids.

This CDR3 reads CASSQGRTGSGEKLFF. CDR3 coding DNA: TGCGCCAGCAGCCAGGGACGGACAGGGAGTGGTGAAAAACTGTTTTTT. The chain has TRBV4-3 and TRBJ1-4, with 8 bases aligning to TRBD1. The ends lost 3 bases at V and 7 bases at J; junction bases unmatched: 10. The V gene's germline CDR1 is LGHNA and CDR2 YSLEER. The CDR3 spans 16 residues.

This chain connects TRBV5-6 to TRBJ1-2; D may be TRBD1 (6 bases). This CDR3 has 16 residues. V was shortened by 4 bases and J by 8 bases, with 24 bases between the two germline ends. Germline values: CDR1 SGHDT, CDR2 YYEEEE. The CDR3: CASSPPGTFGIRGYTF. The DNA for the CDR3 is TGTGCCAGCAGCCCGCCCGGGACATTCGGGATCAGGGGCTACACCTTC. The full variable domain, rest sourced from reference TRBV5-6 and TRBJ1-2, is DAGVTQSPTHLIKTRGQQVTLRCSPKSGHDTVSWYQQALGQGPQFIFQYYEEEERQRGNFPDRFSGHQFPNYSSELNVNALLLGDSALYLCASSPPGTFGIRGYTFGSGTRLTVV.

The CDR3 region is CASSESSSGVYEQYF. CDR3 in DNA: TGCGCCAGCAGTGAGTCGTCTAGCGGGGTTTACGAGCAGTACTTC. The chain carries TRBV10-1 and TRBJ2-7, with 9 bases aligning to TRBD2. Per the germline V gene, CDR1 is WNHNN and CDR2 is SYGVQD (reference sequence). The trim removed 0 bases at V and 4 bases at J, leaving 4 bases unmatched. There are 15 residues in the CDR3.

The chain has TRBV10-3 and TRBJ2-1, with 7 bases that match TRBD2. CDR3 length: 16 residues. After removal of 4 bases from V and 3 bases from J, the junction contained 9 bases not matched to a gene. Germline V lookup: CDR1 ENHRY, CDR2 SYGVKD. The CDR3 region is CAISAASRGGYNEQFF. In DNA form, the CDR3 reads TGTGCCATCAGTGCTGCTTCGCGCGGGGGCTACAATGAGCAGTTCTTC.

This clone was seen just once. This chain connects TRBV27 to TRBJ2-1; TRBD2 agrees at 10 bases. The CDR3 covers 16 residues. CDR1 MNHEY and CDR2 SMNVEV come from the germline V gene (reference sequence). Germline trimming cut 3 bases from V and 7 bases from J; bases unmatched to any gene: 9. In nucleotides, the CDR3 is TGTGCCAGCAGTTTTTTAGCGGGGGGCAGAAAAAATGAGCAGTTCTTC. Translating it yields CASSFLAGGRKNEQFF.

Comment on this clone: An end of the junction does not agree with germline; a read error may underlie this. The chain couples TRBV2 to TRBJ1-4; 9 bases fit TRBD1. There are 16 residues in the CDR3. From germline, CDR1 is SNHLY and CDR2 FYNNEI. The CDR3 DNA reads TGTGCCAGCAGTGTAACTCCCGGGACAGGGAACGAAATACTGTTTTTT. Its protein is CASSVTPGTGNEILFF.

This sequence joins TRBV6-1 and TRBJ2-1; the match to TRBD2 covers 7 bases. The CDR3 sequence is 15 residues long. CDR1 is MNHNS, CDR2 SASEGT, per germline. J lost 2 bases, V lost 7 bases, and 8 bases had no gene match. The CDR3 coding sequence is TGTGCCAGCACCCCTAGCGGTAATACCTACAATGAGCAGTTCTTC. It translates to CASTPSGNTYNEQFF.

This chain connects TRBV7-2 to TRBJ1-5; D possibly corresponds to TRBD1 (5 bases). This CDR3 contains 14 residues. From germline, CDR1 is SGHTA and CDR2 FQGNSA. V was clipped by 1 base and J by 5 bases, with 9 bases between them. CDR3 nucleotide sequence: TGTGCCAGCAGCTTAGAGGGGTTCTATCAGCCCCAGCATTTT. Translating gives CASSLEGFYQPQHF.

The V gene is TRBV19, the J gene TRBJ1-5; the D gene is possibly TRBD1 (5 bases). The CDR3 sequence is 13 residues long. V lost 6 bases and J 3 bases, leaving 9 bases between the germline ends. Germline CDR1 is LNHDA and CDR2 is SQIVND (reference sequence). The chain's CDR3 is CASSIQVNQPQHF. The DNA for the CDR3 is TGTGCCAGTAGCATACAGGTCAATCAGCCCCAGCATTTT.

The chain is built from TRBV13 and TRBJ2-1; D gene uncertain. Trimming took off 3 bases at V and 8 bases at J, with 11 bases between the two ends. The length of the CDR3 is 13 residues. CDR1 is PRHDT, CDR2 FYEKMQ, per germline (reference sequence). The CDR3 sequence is CASSFAGSDEQFF. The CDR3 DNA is TGTGCCAGCAGCTTCGCCGGTAGTGATGAGCAGTTCTTC.

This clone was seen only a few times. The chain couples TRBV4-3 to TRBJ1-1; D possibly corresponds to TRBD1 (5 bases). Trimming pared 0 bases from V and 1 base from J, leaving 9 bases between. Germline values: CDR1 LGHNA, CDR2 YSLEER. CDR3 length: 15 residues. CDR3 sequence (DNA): TGCGCCAGCAGCCAAGATGGGGACTCGAACACTGAAGCTTTCTTT. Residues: CASSQDGDSNTEAFF.

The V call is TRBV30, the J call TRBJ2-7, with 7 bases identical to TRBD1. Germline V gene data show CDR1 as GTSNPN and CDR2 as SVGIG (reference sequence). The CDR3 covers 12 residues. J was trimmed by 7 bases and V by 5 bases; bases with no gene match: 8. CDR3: CAWDRTGPEQYF. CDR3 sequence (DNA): TGTGCCTGGGATAGGACAGGACCTGAGCAGTACTTC.

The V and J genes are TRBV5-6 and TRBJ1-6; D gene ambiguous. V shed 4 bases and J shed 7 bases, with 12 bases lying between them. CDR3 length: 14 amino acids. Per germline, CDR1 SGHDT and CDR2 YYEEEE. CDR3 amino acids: CASSTRPGNSPLHF. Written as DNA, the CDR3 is TGTGCCAGCAGCACCAGGCCGGGGAATTCACCCCTCCACTTT.